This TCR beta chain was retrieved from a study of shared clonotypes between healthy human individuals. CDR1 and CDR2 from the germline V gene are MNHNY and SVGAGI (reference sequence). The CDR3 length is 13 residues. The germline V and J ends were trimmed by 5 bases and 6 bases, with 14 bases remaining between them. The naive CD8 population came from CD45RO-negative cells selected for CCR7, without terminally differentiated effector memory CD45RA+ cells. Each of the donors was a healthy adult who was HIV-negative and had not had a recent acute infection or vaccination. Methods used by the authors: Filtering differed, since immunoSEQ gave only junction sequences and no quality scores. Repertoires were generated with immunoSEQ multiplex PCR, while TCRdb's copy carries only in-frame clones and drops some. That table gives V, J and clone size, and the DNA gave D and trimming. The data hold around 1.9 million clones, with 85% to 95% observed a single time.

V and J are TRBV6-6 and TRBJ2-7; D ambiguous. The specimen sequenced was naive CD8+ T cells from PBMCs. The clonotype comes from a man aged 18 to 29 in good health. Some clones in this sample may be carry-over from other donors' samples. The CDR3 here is CASSDFSPLEQYF. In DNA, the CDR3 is TGTGCCAGCAGTGACTTTTCTCCCCTCGAGCAGTACTTC.